This is a list of T cell receptor beta chains from one sample in a study of cytomegalovirus exposure and HLA in healthy donors. Generated by immunoSEQ multiplex PCR, the TCRdb table keeps only in-frame clones and is missing some. The sample includes some 200,000 clones, 70% of them seen just once. Material for sequencing was PBMCs. These TCRs come from a man aged 35-49 years in good health and CMV-seropositive. Each CDR3 is given with its conserved first and last residue. The order of the fields is J gene, clone size, D gene, V gene, CDR3 DNA, CDR3 protein. D genes are given only for firm matches. Clone size is given for some rows only: seen once, a few or many times, or a class if the clone is expanded.

j_gene: TRBJ1-4; abundance: NA; d_gene: TRBD1; v_gene: TRBV7-9; CDR3nt: TGTGCCAGCAGCTTAGGGGACAGGGGATTTGAAAAACTGTTTTTT; CDR3aa: CASSLGDRGFEKLFF
j_gene: TRBJ1-1; abundance: NA; d_gene: NA; v_gene: TRBV25-1; CDR3nt: TGTGCCAGCAGTGAAAACAGGGCAGAGAGAGCTTTCTTT; CDR3aa: CASSENRAERAFF
j_gene: TRBJ1-1; abundance: NA; d_gene: NA; v_gene: TRBV7-9; CDR3nt: TGTGCCAGCAGCTTAGTGTCAGGGTCGAACACTGAAGCTTTCTTT; CDR3aa: CASSLVSGSNTEAFF
j_gene: TRBJ1-2; abundance: NA; d_gene: NA; v_gene: TRBV21-1; CDR3nt: TGTGCCAGCAGCAGTGGGACAGGGCCTCCCCTAGACTATGGCTACACCTTC; CDR3aa: CASSSGTGPPLDYGYTF
j_gene: TRBJ1-1; abundance: NA; d_gene: TRBD1; v_gene: TRBV5-1; CDR3nt: TGCGCCAGCAGCTTGGAGTCGGCGGGACAGGGAGCGGAAGCTTTCTTT; CDR3aa: CASSLESAGQGAEAFF
j_gene: TRBJ2-3; abundance: few; d_gene: TRBD1; v_gene: TRBV7-6; CDR3nt: TGTGCCAGCAGCAGGGGACAGAGCACAGATACGCAGTATTTT; CDR3aa: CASSRGQSTDTQYF
j_gene: TRBJ2-7; abundance: NA; d_gene: TRBD2; v_gene: TRBV28; CDR3nt: TGTGCCAGCAGCCGGGGGGGACAATTGCCCTACGAGCAGTACTTC; CDR3aa: CASSRGGQLPYEQYF
j_gene: TRBJ2-7; abundance: NA; d_gene: TRBD2; v_gene: TRBV5-1; CDR3nt: TGCGCCAGCAGCTTAGGTCTAGCGGGGGGGAGCTCCTACGAGCAGTACTTC; CDR3aa: CASSLGLAGGSSYEQYF
j_gene: TRBJ2-5; abundance: NA; d_gene: NA; v_gene: TRBV28; CDR3nt: TGTGCCAGCAGTTTATGGGCAGTACAAGAGACCCAGTACTTC; CDR3aa: CASSLWAVQETQYF
j_gene: TRBJ2-7; abundance: once; d_gene: TRBD1; v_gene: TRBV6-6; CDR3nt: TGTGCCAGCAGGAAGACAGGGGACGACGAGCAGTACTTC; CDR3aa: CASRKTGDDEQYF
j_gene: TRBJ2-7; abundance: NA; d_gene: NA; v_gene: TRBV28; CDR3nt: TGTGCCAGCAGGACACAGAAGATTAGCTCCTACGAGCAGTACTTC; CDR3aa: CASRTQKISSYEQYF
j_gene: TRBJ2-7; abundance: NA; d_gene: NA; v_gene: TRBV27; CDR3nt: TGTGCCAGCAGTTTAGGAACAGGCTACGAGCAGTACTTC; CDR3aa: CASSLGTGYEQYF
j_gene: TRBJ1-5; abundance: NA; d_gene: TRBD1; v_gene: TRBV7-2; CDR3nt: TGTGCCAGCAGCCCCCAAATTAACACAGGGGCCACCAATCAGCCCCAGCATTTT; CDR3aa: CASSPQINTGATNQPQHF
j_gene: TRBJ2-3; abundance: NA; d_gene: TRBD2; v_gene: TRBV27; CDR3nt: TGTGCCAGCAGCCGAAGCCCGGGACTAGCATTAGATACGCAGTATTTT; CDR3aa: CASSRSPGLALDTQYF
j_gene: TRBJ1-1; abundance: NA; d_gene: TRBD1; v_gene: TRBV28; CDR3nt: TGTGCCAGCAGTCCCGGACAGGGGGGTCCTGAAGCTTTCTTT; CDR3aa: CASSPGQGGPEAFF
j_gene: TRBJ2-1; abundance: NA; d_gene: NA; v_gene: TRBV29-1; CDR3nt: TGCAGCGTTAAGGGGAATTCCTACAATGAGCAGTTCTTC; CDR3aa: CSVKGNSYNEQFF
j_gene: TRBJ1-1; abundance: NA; d_gene: NA; v_gene: TRBV15; CDR3nt: TGTGCCACCAGTGCAGCCCGGGGAACTGAAGCTTTCTTT; CDR3aa: CATSAARGTEAFF
j_gene: TRBJ2-3; abundance: few; d_gene: NA; v_gene: TRBV13; CDR3nt: TGTGCCAGCAGCTTAGGGGCGGTCGGGTTCACAGATACGCAGTATTTT; CDR3aa: CASSLGAVGFTDTQYF
j_gene: TRBJ2-1; abundance: few; d_gene: NA; v_gene: TRBV5-6; CDR3nt: TGTGCCAGCAGCTTGGAGAGCTCCTACAATGAGCAGTTCTTC; CDR3aa: CASSLESSYNEQFF
j_gene: TRBJ2-7; abundance: few; d_gene: NA; v_gene: TRBV2; CDR3nt: TGTGCCAGCAGCGATAAGACAGCTACCTACGAGCAGTACTTC; CDR3aa: CASSDKTATYEQYF
j_gene: TRBJ1-1; abundance: NA; d_gene: NA; v_gene: TRBV7-6; CDR3nt: TGTGCCCGCATGGGCAGGGACACTGAAGCTTTCTTT; CDR3aa: CARMGRDTEAFF
j_gene: TRBJ1-1; abundance: few; d_gene: NA; v_gene: TRBV27; CDR3nt: TGTGCCAGCAGTCTGTCGGGGGTGAACACTGAAGCTTTCTTT; CDR3aa: CASSLSGVNTEAFF
j_gene: TRBJ1-1; abundance: NA; d_gene: NA; v_gene: TRBV6-5; CDR3nt: TGTGCCAGCAGCCTCGGCAGGGCAAACACTGAAGCTTTCTTT; CDR3aa: CASSLGRANTEAFF
j_gene: TRBJ1-2; abundance: NA; d_gene: NA; v_gene: TRBV4-1; CDR3nt: TGCGCCAGCAGCCAGGCAATGGGGAGGTATGGCTACACCTTC; CDR3aa: CASSQAMGRYGYTF
j_gene: TRBJ2-5; abundance: NA; d_gene: TRBD1; v_gene: TRBV9; CDR3nt: TGTGCCAGCAGCGAGAGAGGACAGGGGACAGTGGAGACCCAGTACTTC; CDR3aa: CASSERGQGTVETQYF
j_gene: TRBJ2-7; abundance: NA; d_gene: TRBD2; v_gene: TRBV4-1; CDR3nt: TGCGCCAGCAGCCCCACCCTAGCGGGGTCCTACGAGCAGTACTTC; CDR3aa: CASSPTLAGSYEQYF
j_gene: TRBJ2-3; abundance: NA; d_gene: NA; v_gene: TRBV11-2; CDR3nt: TGTGCCAGCAGCCCTCTATGGCGGGGTGGCACAGATACGCAGTATTTT; CDR3aa: CASSPLWRGGTDTQYF
j_gene: TRBJ2-7; abundance: few; d_gene: NA; v_gene: TRBV6-6; CDR3nt: TGTGCCAGCAGTTACTTGGACAGACCCTACGAGCAGTACTTC; CDR3aa: CASSYLDRPYEQYF
j_gene: TRBJ1-2; abundance: NA; d_gene: NA; v_gene: TRBV7-8; CDR3nt: TGTGCCAGCAGCTTAGGTCGTTATGGCTACACCTTC; CDR3aa: CASSLGRYGYTF
j_gene: TRBJ1-2; abundance: NA; d_gene: NA; v_gene: TRBV19; CDR3nt: TGTGCCAGTAGTAACAGGGCCCACGTCTATGGCTACACCTTC; CDR3aa: CASSNRAHVYGYTF
j_gene: TRBJ2-7; abundance: few; d_gene: TRBD1; v_gene: TRBV19; CDR3nt: TGTGCCAGTAGTGGGGACAGGGCCTACGAGCAGTACTTC; CDR3aa: CASSGDRAYEQYF
j_gene: TRBJ2-2; abundance: NA; d_gene: TRBD1; v_gene: TRBV9; CDR3nt: TGTGCCAGCAGCGTAGAACCTCTGCAGGGGGAGAACACCGGGGAGCTGTTTTTT; CDR3aa: CASSVEPLQGENTGELFF
j_gene: TRBJ1-1; abundance: NA; d_gene: NA; v_gene: TRBV11-2; CDR3nt: TGTGCCAGCAGCTTAGGGGGGCCGGCAGACACTGAAGCTTTCTTT; CDR3aa: CASSLGGPADTEAFF
j_gene: TRBJ1-3; abundance: NA; d_gene: NA; v_gene: TRBV6-6; CDR3nt: TGTGCCAGCACTCTCACAGGGAACGGAAACACCATATATTTT; CDR3aa: CASTLTGNGNTIYF
j_gene: TRBJ1-2; abundance: NA; d_gene: TRBD1; v_gene: TRBV7-6; CDR3nt: TGTGCCAGCAGCTTGTCCCCGGGGACAGGGTTAAACGGCTACACCTTC; CDR3aa: CASSLSPGTGLNGYTF
j_gene: TRBJ2-1; abundance: NA; d_gene: NA; v_gene: TRBV9; CDR3nt: TGTGCCAGCAGCGTGCAGGGGAATTCCTACAATGAGCAGTTCTTC; CDR3aa: CASSVQGNSYNEQFF
j_gene: TRBJ1-1; abundance: NA; d_gene: NA; v_gene: TRBV18; CDR3nt: TGTGCCAGCTCACCCCAACCAGGTACGGACACTGAAGCTTTCTTT; CDR3aa: CASSPQPGTDTEAFF
j_gene: TRBJ1-1; abundance: NA; d_gene: NA; v_gene: TRBV11-2; CDR3nt: TGTGCCAGCAGCTTAGTCACAGGCTGGAACACTGAAGCTTTCTTT; CDR3aa: CASSLVTGWNTEAFF
j_gene: TRBJ2-3; abundance: NA; d_gene: TRBD1; v_gene: TRBV7-2; CDR3nt: TGTGCCAGCAGTTCCCCGGGGACAGGGGCCAGGGCGCAGTATTTT; CDR3aa: CASSSPGTGARAQYF
j_gene: TRBJ1-1; abundance: NA; d_gene: NA; v_gene: TRBV7-3; CDR3nt: TGTGCCAGCAGCGTCAACGGGAACACTGAAGCTTTCTTT; CDR3aa: CASSVNGNTEAFF
j_gene: TRBJ2-5; abundance: NA; d_gene: TRBD2; v_gene: TRBV5-1; CDR3nt: TGCGCCAGCAGTCGGGACTACGACCAAGAGACCCAGTACTTC; CDR3aa: CASSRDYDQETQYF
j_gene: TRBJ2-1; abundance: NA; d_gene: TRBD1; v_gene: TRBV18; CDR3nt: TGTGCCAGCTCAAATCGGACAGGGGCCTACAATGAGCAGTTCTTC; CDR3aa: CASSNRTGAYNEQFF
j_gene: TRBJ1-2; abundance: NA; d_gene: NA; v_gene: TRBV7-2; CDR3nt: TGTGCCAGCAGCTTAGGTGAGGCCTATGGCTACACCTTC; CDR3aa: CASSLGEAYGYTF
j_gene: TRBJ2-1; abundance: NA; d_gene: TRBD1; v_gene: TRBV7-6; CDR3nt: TGTGCCAGCAGCCTTCGGACAGGGGTTATCTACAATGAGCAGTTCTTC; CDR3aa: CASSLRTGVIYNEQFF
j_gene: TRBJ2-2; abundance: NA; d_gene: NA; v_gene: TRBV11-2; CDR3nt: TGTGCCAGCAGCTTAGTTTCAGTCGGGGAGCTGTTTTTT; CDR3aa: CASSLVSVGELFF
j_gene: TRBJ1-1; abundance: few; d_gene: NA; v_gene: TRBV19; CDR3nt: TGTGCCAGTAGTATCCGAGGGTTACGGACTGAAGCTTTCTTT; CDR3aa: CASSIRGLRTEAFF
j_gene: TRBJ2-3; abundance: NA; d_gene: TRBD2; v_gene: TRBV9; CDR3nt: TGTGCCAGCAGCGACCCGACTAGCGTTCAGACAGATACGCAGTATTTT; CDR3aa: CASSDPTSVQTDTQYF
j_gene: TRBJ2-1; abundance: NA; d_gene: TRBD1; v_gene: TRBV29-1; CDR3nt: TGCAGCGCTCCCGACAGGGGCAGGCGAAATGAGCAGTTCTTC; CDR3aa: CSAPDRGRRNEQFF
j_gene: TRBJ1-3; abundance: few; d_gene: TRBD1; v_gene: TRBV9; CDR3nt: TGTGCCAGCAGCCCCCGGGACAGGGAGTCTGGAAACACCATATATTTT; CDR3aa: CASSPRDRESGNTIYF
j_gene: TRBJ1-1; abundance: NA; d_gene: TRBD1; v_gene: TRBV7-2; CDR3nt: TGTGCCAGCAGCTGGGGACAGGGTGAAGCTTTCTTT; CDR3aa: CASSWGQGEAFF
j_gene: TRBJ2-5; abundance: NA; d_gene: TRBD2; v_gene: TRBV7-8; CDR3nt: TGTGCCAGCAGCTCCTGGACTAGCGGGGGGGGTGGCCAAGAGACCCAGTACTTC; CDR3aa: CASSSWTSGGGGQETQYF
j_gene: TRBJ2-3; abundance: NA; d_gene: TRBD1; v_gene: TRBV5-1; CDR3nt: TGCGCCAGCAGATTACAGGGGGAGAGCACAGATACGCAGTATTTT; CDR3aa: CASRLQGESTDTQYF
j_gene: TRBJ2-7; abundance: once; d_gene: TRBD2; v_gene: TRBV15; CDR3nt: TGTGCCACCAGCAGGGACCCTCCGGGACTAGCAGGCTACGAGCAGTACTTC; CDR3aa: CATSRDPPGLAGYEQYF
j_gene: TRBJ1-2; abundance: NA; d_gene: TRBD1; v_gene: TRBV7-2; CDR3nt: TGTGCCAGCAGCTTAGAAGCCGGGACAGCTATCTATGGCTACACCTTC; CDR3aa: CASSLEAGTAIYGYTF
j_gene: TRBJ1-1; abundance: NA; d_gene: NA; v_gene: TRBV6-1; CDR3nt: TGTGCCAGCAGTGAAAGGCGCCAGGTCAGGGGTAACACTGAAGCTTTCTTT; CDR3aa: CASSERRQVRGNTEAFF
j_gene: TRBJ1-5; abundance: NA; d_gene: NA; v_gene: TRBV6-1; CDR3nt: TGTGCCAGCAGTGAAGCGGGGGGGAGGCAGCCCCAGCATTTT; CDR3aa: CASSEAGGRQPQHF
j_gene: TRBJ2-1; abundance: NA; d_gene: TRBD1; v_gene: TRBV7-2; CDR3nt: TGTGCCAGCAGCTTCGCGGGACAGGGTCACAATGAGCAGTTCTTC; CDR3aa: CASSFAGQGHNEQFF
j_gene: TRBJ2-6; abundance: NA; d_gene: TRBD1; v_gene: TRBV18; CDR3nt: TGTGCCAGCTCTCCGGGACAGGGGGCGTCAGGGGCCAACGTCCTGACTTTC; CDR3aa: CASSPGQGASGANVLTF
j_gene: TRBJ2-7; abundance: NA; d_gene: NA; v_gene: TRBV18; CDR3nt: TGTGCCAGCTCCCCCTCACAGGATCGTTCCTACGAGCAGTACTTC; CDR3aa: CASSPSQDRSYEQYF